The present entry profiles one TCR beta chain with its context. Its antigen is not known. The length of the CDR3 is 14 residues. Trimming removed 2 bases at V and 2 bases at J, with 7 bases between. Germline values: CDR1 SGHTA, CDR2 FQGTGA. The data derive from a study of CD8+ T cells in alopecia areata. Study-wide background: Treatment of the treated patients consisted of oral tofacitinib, 5 to 10 mg twice daily.

Broader study findings: Links between baseline CD8+ expansion and response need larger treated cohorts. Patients shared TCRs less clearly than mice did, possibly for HLA-related reasons.

Regarding treatment: oral pan-JAK inhibitor, 5-10 mg twice daily. Lesional scalp punch biopsies and peripheral blood were collected from alopecia areata patients. Extracted RNA was reverse transcribed into cDNA, the sequencing template. Profiling relied on immunoSEQ multiplex PCR, and the TCRdb table lists in-frame clones only, not all of them. The data hold 250,000 to 300,000 clones, with more than 45% observed a single time. Material: CD4+ T cells sorted from blood, obtained at week 24, from a patient treated with tofacitinib. This rearrangement joins TRBV7-3 to TRBJ2-1; D remains unclear. The TCR was taken from a human donor with alopecia areata. CDR3 coding DNA: TGTGCCAGCAGCTTAGGATTAACCTACAATGAGCAGTTCTTC. This encodes CASSLGLTYNEQFF.